The 24 T cell receptor beta chains listed next were all sequenced from one sample in a study of blood T cell repertoires in COVID-19. Method: immunoSEQ multiplex PCR; TCRdb's copy keeps in-frame clones and lacks some. The repertoire consists of about 210,000 clones, with roughly 90% occurring once and the leading ten covering about 9.4%. Input material: PBMCs or T cells enriched from blood (not recorded which). Receptor source: a man aged 18 to 30 with acute COVID-19.

This clone was observed a single time. The chain employs TRBV6-5 and TRBJ2-7; 12 bases match TRBD1. Trimming took 2 bases from V and 4 from J; bases not matched to a gene: 3. CDR3 length: 15 amino acids. The germline V gene has CDR1 MNHEY and CDR2 SVGAGI. CDR3 residues: CASSYGTGGRYEQYF. The CDR3 nucleotides read TGTGCCAGCAGTTACGGGACAGGGGGCAGATACGAGCAGTACTTC.

The chain uses TRBV9 and TRBJ2-7; 8 bases map to TRBD2. Germline V gives CDR1 SGDLS, CDR2 YYNGEE. The CDR3 runs to 14 residues. The junction had 5 bases not matched to a gene; V was cut back by 2 bases and J by 4 bases. The CDR3 nucleotides are TGTGCCAGCAGCGTGGGGAGCGGGAGTTACGAGCAGTACTTC. Encoded protein: CASSVGSGSYEQYF.

The genes are TRBV5-1 and TRBJ2-1; TRBD1 aligns across 9 bases. With 4 bases clipped from V and 6 bases from J, the junction kept 2 bases outside the gene matches. The CDR3 is made up of 13 amino acids. Germline loops: CDR1 SGHRS, CDR2 YFSETQ. The CDR3 here is CASSPGQGNEQFF. The CDR3 region has the DNA TGCGCCAGCAGCCCGGGACAGGGCAATGAGCAGTTCTTC.

The chain couples TRBV18 to TRBJ1-2; D is unclear. The CDR3 extends over 14 amino acids. Per germline, CDR1 KGHSH and CDR2 LQKENI. V shed 3 bases and J shed 0 bases, with 8 bases lying between them. The CDR3 region has the DNA TGTGCCAGCTCACCCACAGCTACTAACTATGGCTACACCTTC. Translated, it gives CASSPTATNYGYTF.

This chain connects TRBV4-1 to TRBJ1-1; 9 bases fit TRBD1. Per germline, CDR1 MGHRA and CDR2 YSYEKL. CDR3 length: 13 amino acids. The V segment lost 8 bases and the J segment 3 bases; nucleotides outside the gene matches: 4. The CDR3 sequence is CASGQGWDTEAFF. The CDR3 coding sequence is TGCGCCAGCGGACAGGGGTGGGACACTGAAGCTTTCTTT.

The chain couples TRBV6-5 to TRBJ1-1, with D possibly TRBD1 on 5 matching bases. Germline-derived CDR1 and CDR2 are MNHEY and SVGAGI. The CDR3 extends over 14 amino acids. Trimming removed 7 bases at V and 3 bases at J, with 15 bases between. The CDR3 DNA reads TGTGCCAGCACCAGAAACGGGGGGGACACTGAAGCTTTCTTT. Its protein is CASTRNGGDTEAFF.

The V and J genes are TRBV5-1 and TRBJ1-2; D is unresolved. The V end was cut by 4 bases, the J end by 2 bases, with 3 bases between. Germline CDR1 is SGHRS and CDR2 is YFSETQ. The CDR3 runs 11 residues. The CDR3 spells CASSQNYGYTF. The CDR3 bases are TGCGCCAGCAGCCAAAACTATGGCTACACCTTC.

This clone was counted once. The chain recombines TRBV6-5 with TRBJ1-5; TRBD1 might be the D (5 bases). Trimming left V 0 bases short and J 4 bases short, with 10 bases between. Germline-derived CDR1 and CDR2 are MNHEY and SVGAGI. This CDR3 comprises 15 residues. CDR3 coding DNA: TGTGCCAGCAGTTACTCCGGGGGTCCGAATCAGCCCCAGCATTTT. This codes for CASSYSGGPNQPQHF.

The chain is built from TRBV25-1 and TRBJ2-7, with TRBD1 identical over 9 bases. Per the germline V gene, CDR1 is MGHDK and CDR2 is SYGVNS. CDR3 length: 13 residues. Unmatched junction bases numbered 6, after V lost 7 bases and J lost 5 bases. DNA for the CDR3: TGTGCCAGCAAAGGACAGGGGACCCACGAGCAGTACTTC. Protein product: CASKGQGTHEQYF.

This chain joins TRBV30 and TRBJ2-1, with TRBD2 matching 8 bases. This CDR3 is 15 amino acids long. CDR1 GTSNPN and CDR2 SVGIG come from the germline V gene (reference sequence). Trimming cost V 4 bases and J 7 bases; bases outside gene matches: 12. The CDR3 protein is CAWMRGVEGRNEQFF. CDR3 DNA: TGTGCCTGGATGCGGGGGGTCGAGGGTAGGAATGAGCAGTTCTTC.

The chain has TRBV19 and TRBJ2-1, with 8 positions matching TRBD2. The length of the CDR3 is 13 residues. Germline assignment: CDR1 LNHDA and CDR2 SQIVND (reference sequence). V lost 6 bases to trimming and J lost 6 bases; unmatched junction nucleotides: 4. The CDR3 here is CASRSLAGNEQFF. The CDR3 nucleotides are TGTGCCAGTAGAAGCCTAGCGGGCAATGAGCAGTTCTTC.

Only a few counts were recorded for this clone. The chain couples TRBV4-3 to TRBJ2-7, with 12 bases that match TRBD2. Germline CDR1 LGHNA, CDR2 YSLEER. The CDR3 runs to 15 residues. The ends lost 3 bases at V and 3 bases at J; junction bases unmatched: 3. CDR3 nucleotides: TGCGCCAGCAGCCAGACTAGCGGGGGATTCTACGAGCAGTACTTC. It yields the protein CASSQTSGGFYEQYF.

The chain employs TRBV9 and TRBJ2-1; 11 positions match TRBD2. This CDR3 comprises 16 residues. In germline, CDR1 is SGDLS, CDR2 YYNGEE. Unmatched junction bases numbered 5, after V lost 0 bases and J lost 6 bases. Here the CDR3 DNA reads TGTGCCAGCAGCGTAGAACTAGCGGGAGATCTCAATGAGCAGTTCTTC. Protein: CASSVELAGDLNEQFF.

Here the CDR3 reads CASSSSGVETQYF. In DNA, the CDR3 is TGTGCCAGCAGTAGTTCGGGAGTGGAGACCCAGTACTTC. The chain links TRBV9 to TRBJ2-5, with D possibly being TRBD2 (6 bases). Trimming removed 5 bases from V and 5 bases from J, with 13 bases in between. CDR1 and CDR2 from the germline V gene are SGDLS and YYNGEE. CDR3 length equals 13 residues.

The chain recombines TRBV28 with TRBJ1-2; D is unclear. This CDR3 is built from 11 residues. CDR1 and CDR2 from the germline V gene are MDHEN and SYDVKM. Between the trimmed V and J ends, which lost 8 bases and 4 bases, there was a span of 8 bases. CDR3 amino acids: CASGSFYGYTF. The CDR3 DNA follows: TGTGCCAGCGGTAGTTTCTATGGCTACACCTTC.

The chain couples TRBV2 to TRBJ2-1, with D tentatively TRBD1 (5 bases). The CDR3 is 16 residues long. Germline lookup yields CDR1 SNHLY and CDR2 FYNNEI. V lost 7 bases and J 0 bases, leaving 16 bases between the germline ends. CDR3 residues: CASTEGRQSSYNEQFF. The CDR3 bases are TGTGCCAGCACCGAAGGCCGACAGAGCTCCTACAATGAGCAGTTCTTC.

The J gene is TRBJ2-1, the V gene TRBV24-1, with 10 bases aligning to TRBD2. Trimming removed 4 bases from V and 2 bases from J; junction bases left unmatched: 4. Germline V gene lookup returns CDR1 KGHDR and CDR2 SFDVKD. The CDR3 runs to 16 residues. As DNA, the CDR3 is TGTGCCACCAGTGACCGGACTAGCGGCCCCTACAATGAGCAGTTCTTC. Residues: CATSDRTSGPYNEQFF.

The chain has TRBV5-1 and TRBJ1-2, with D maybe TRBD1 (5 bases). The CDR3 extends over 15 amino acids. Germline-derived CDR1 and CDR2 are SGHRS and YFSETQ. Trimming cost V 0 bases and J 4 bases, with 13 bases left between them. CDR3 amino acids: CASSLAPGESYGYTF. The CDR3 DNA reads TGCGCCAGCAGCTTGGCCCCGGGGGAATCCTATGGCTACACCTTC.

V usage is TRBV5-5 and J usage is TRBJ1-2; 8 bases fit TRBD1. J gave up 5 bases and V 0 bases, and 9 bases lay outside the gene matches. This CDR3 has 16 residues. The germline V gene encodes CDR1 SGHKS and CDR2 YYEKEE (reference sequence). Written as DNA, the CDR3 is TGTGCCAGCAGCTTGGCTCCCCAGGGGGCTCAATATGGCTACACCTTC. It yields the protein CASSLAPQGAQYGYTF.

The chain has TRBV4-1 and TRBJ1-1; D not resolved. In germline, CDR1 is MGHRA, CDR2 YSYEKL. The CDR3 covers 16 residues. V was trimmed by 0 bases and J by 5 bases, leaving 16 bases between them. CDR3 amino acids: CASSQDVSPSWTEAFF. CDR3 in DNA: TGCGCCAGCAGCCAAGACGTTTCACCTAGTTGGACTGAAGCTTTCTTT.

The chain joins TRBV6-5 to TRBJ2-7; 7 bases fit TRBD2. Germline V CDR1 and CDR2: MNHEY, SVGAGI. J lost 2 bases, V lost 5 bases, and 9 bases had no gene match. The CDR3 has 15 residues. DNA of the CDR3: TGTGCCAGCAGTCCCGGGGCGGGAGCGGCCTACGAGCAGTACTTC. Translated: CASSPGAGAAYEQYF.

CDR3 loop: CASRAGQGVSYEQYF. In nucleotides, the CDR3 is TGTGCCAGCAGGGCGGGACAGGGGGTCTCCTACGAGCAGTACTTC. The rearrangement joins TRBV28 to TRBJ2-7; TRBD1 matches at 11 bases. Losses at the gene ends were 6 bases for V and 0 bases for J; bases not matched to a gene: 4. There are 15 residues in the CDR3. Germline values: CDR1 MDHEN, CDR2 SYDVKM.

With respect to this clone: A junction boundary mismatches the germline segment, possibly from a read error. The chain has TRBV7-7 and TRBJ2-7; 12 bases are a match to TRBD2. The CDR3 loop spans 15 amino acids. Germline CDR1 and CDR2: SSHAT and FNYEAQ (reference sequence). CDR3 sequence (DNA): TGTGCTAGCAGCTCCCAGACTAGCGGGAGAAGGGGGCAGTACTTC. This sequence encodes CASSSQTSGRRGQYF. The whole variable domain, filled in from reference TRBV7-7 and TRBJ2-7, reads GAGVSQSPRYKVTKRGQDVTLRCDPISSHATLYWYQQALGQGPEFLTYFNYEAQPDKSGLPSDRFSAERPEGSISTLTIQRTEQRDSAMYRCASSSQTSGRRGQYFGPGTRLTVT.

J is TRBJ1-5 and V is TRBV7-2; D is possibly TRBD1 (5 bases). V was clipped by 2 bases and J by 8 bases, with 10 bases between them. Germline V gene data show CDR1 as SGHTA and CDR2 as FQGNSA. The CDR3 runs 13 residues. The CDR3 here is CASSLRAREPQHF. CDR3 bases: TGTGCCAGCAGCTTAAGGGCCAGGGAGCCCCAGCATTTT.